These T cell receptor beta chains were read from a single sample in a study of blood T cell repertoires in COVID-19. This table comes from immunoSEQ multiplex PCR, and its TCRdb copy is limited to in-frame clones, with some not included. Of 55,000 to 75,000 clones listed, more than 65% are singletons. The sequencing input was peripheral blood. The receptors stem from a man older than 75 with COVID-19, enrolled during active disease. Both conserved end residues are part of each CDR3. Expanded clones get a size class; other rows say once, few or many, or leave the size out.

- | TRBJ1-1 | TRBV2 | CASSGGRQAFF
- | TRBJ2-2 | TRBV24-1 | CATRGGGFAGELFF
- | TRBJ1-6 | TRBV30 | CAWSGDRGVALHF
few | TRBJ2-1 | TRBV5-8 | CASSFWTGGDYNEQFF
- | TRBJ1-5 | TRBV15 | CATSRVFQANNQPQHF
- | TRBJ1-1 | TRBV19 | CASSRQGGDTEAFF
- | TRBJ1-1 | TRBV10-3 | CAISGQPPNTEAFF
- | TRBJ1-3 | TRBV9 | CASSPRLLSGNTIYF
- | TRBJ2-5 | TRBV7-2 | CASSFRTGWETQYF
- | TRBJ1-2 | TRBV3-1/TRBV3-2 | CASSQEAAGGGYTF
- | TRBJ2-1 | TRBV4-3 | CASSQDQAGSYNEQFF
- | TRBJ1-5 | TRBV6-6 | CASSPGGSNQPQHF
- | TRBJ1-1 | TRBV5-1 | CASSSRAGSEAFF
- | TRBJ1-4 | TRBV7-3 | CASSSDRGQTATNEKLFF
- | TRBJ2-1 | TRBV28 | CASRARPPYNEQFF
- | TRBJ2-3 | TRBV9 | CASSVAGSVRTDTQYF
- | TRBJ2-3 | TRBV19 | CASSLGTGERYTQYF
- | TRBJ2-7 | TRBV6-6 | CASSPGSNYEQYF
- | TRBJ2-2 | TRBV2 | CASRETGVGGELFF
- | TRBJ1-5 | TRBV4-3 | CASSQSREGNQPQHF
- | TRBJ2-2 | TRBV7-9 | CASSWGGFTGELFF
- | TRBJ1-1 | TRBV5-1 | CASSLAQPGDKAFF
- | TRBJ1-2 | TRBV3-1/TRBV3-2 | CASSQDRKTGVFGYGYTF
- | TRBJ2-7 | TRBV29-1 | CSVSGTGSYEQYF
- | TRBJ2-1 | TRBV7-2 | CASSHLRAGAPEQFF
once | TRBJ1-2 | TRBV6-6 | CASSYKGASYGYTF
once | TRBJ1-5 | TRBV19 | CASSPRDSFNQPQHF
- | TRBJ2-7 | TRBV5-5 | CASSPWGETYEQYF
once | TRBJ1-1 | TRBV7-8 | CASSLRQGEGDTEAFF
- | TRBJ2-3 | TRBV7-9 | CASSEGDRSTDTQYF
- | TRBJ2-5 | TRBV24-1 | CATSEGVETQYF
once | TRBJ2-2 | TRBV11-3 | CASKAGGPPTGELFF
- | TRBJ2-3 | TRBV19 | CASRSPGGFIADTQYF
- | TRBJ2-5 | TRBV19 | CASSILAGQETQYF
- | TRBJ2-5 | TRBV9 | CASSVLGVAETQYF
- | TRBJ1-4 | TRBV29-1 | CSGAGGTNEKLFF
- | TRBJ2-2 | TRBV7-3 | CASSHPTGELFF